Listed below are T cell receptor beta chains from one sample, sequenced in a study of lymphopenia after photon versus proton radiotherapy. Sequenced by immunoSEQ multiplex PCR; TCRdb stores in-frame clones only, minus some. Of 20,000 to 25,000 clones listed, over 65% are singletons. Specimen: peripheral blood, collected from a patient treated with photon-based radiotherapy. All receptors come from a middle-aged man with gastric cancer. The CDR3 runs from the conserved cysteine through the conserved F or W. D genes are given only for firm matches. Expanded clones are given a class, and other clones once, few, many or no size at all.

CDR3: CASSRTGNTEAFF
DNA: TGTGCCAGCAGTCGGACGGGGAACACTGAAGCTTTCTTT
J: TRBJ1-1
D: NA
size: few
V: TRBV6-4

CDR3: CASSLGATTEAFF
DNA: TGTGCCAGCAGCTTAGGGGCGACTACTGAAGCTTTCTTT
J: TRBJ1-1
D: NA
size: NA
V: TRBV7-7

CDR3: CASSTEYSYEQYF
DNA: TGTGCCAGCAGCACTGAGTATAGCTACGAGCAGTACTTC
J: TRBJ2-7
D: NA
size: NA
V: TRBV7-8

CDR3: CASSARDSTGELFF
DNA: TGTGCCAGCAGCGCCCGGGACTCCACCGGGGAGCTGTTTTTT
J: TRBJ2-2
D: NA
size: NA
V: TRBV7-9

CDR3: CASMAGNEKLFF
DNA: TGTGCCAGCATGGCGGGGAATGAAAAACTGTTTTTT
J: TRBJ1-4
D: NA
size: hyperexpanded
V: TRBV7-9

CDR3: CASSAGQGRSEQYF
DNA: TGTGCCAGCAGCGCGGGACAGGGGAGGAGCGAGCAGTACTTC
J: TRBJ2-7
D: TRBD1
size: NA
V: TRBV7-9

CDR3: CAWRDGYTF
DNA: TGTGCCTGGAGGGATGGCTACACCTTC
J: TRBJ1-2
D: NA
size: few
V: TRBV30

CDR3: CASSPGGDEAFF
DNA: TGTGCCAGCAGCCCGGGGGGGGATGAAGCTTTCTTT
J: TRBJ1-1
D: NA
size: NA
V: TRBV7-2

CDR3: CASSRQGEARSYTF
DNA: TGTGCCAGCAGCCGACAGGGTGAGGCTCGTAGCTACACCTTC
J: TRBJ1-2
D: TRBD1
size: NA
V: TRBV7-9

CDR3: CAGQGYSSYNEQFF
DNA: TGCGCCGGCCAGGGGTATAGCTCCTACAATGAGCAGTTCTTC
J: TRBJ2-1
D: NA
size: NA
V: TRBV10-1

CDR3: CASSQDEGANYGYTF
DNA: TGCGCCAGCAGCCAAGATGAGGGGGCTAACTATGGCTACACCTTC
J: TRBJ1-2
D: NA
size: NA
V: TRBV4-1

CDR3: CASSLDGRDNYGYTF
DNA: TGCGCCAGCAGCTTGGATGGCCGGGACAACTATGGCTACACCTTC
J: TRBJ1-2
D: NA
size: NA
V: TRBV5-1

CDR3: CASSDGVPNYGYTF
DNA: TGTGCCAGCAGTGATGGGGTCCCTAACTATGGCTACACCTTC
J: TRBJ1-2
D: NA
size: NA
V: TRBV2

CDR3: CASRTGGVTDTQYF
DNA: TGCGCCAGCAGGACAGGGGGTGTGACAGATACGCAGTATTTT
J: TRBJ2-3
D: TRBD1
size: NA
V: TRBV5-1

CDR3: CASSESGTGINYGYTF
DNA: TGTGCCAGCAGTGAATCGGGGACAGGAATTAACTATGGCTACACCTTC
J: TRBJ1-2
D: TRBD1
size: NA
V: TRBV25-1

CDR3: CASSRTVSSYEQYF
DNA: TGTGCCAGTAGTAGGACAGTTAGCTCCTACGAGCAGTACTTC
J: TRBJ2-7
D: NA
size: NA
V: TRBV19

CDR3: CASRVGQASSYEQYF
DNA: TGTGCCAGCAGAGTGGGACAGGCGAGCTCCTACGAGCAGTACTTC
J: TRBJ2-7
D: TRBD1
size: NA
V: TRBV2

CDR3: CASSIDPWTAKNSPLHF
DNA: TGTGCCAGTAGTATAGATCCGTGGACAGCGAAGAATTCACCCCTCCACTTT
J: TRBJ1-6
D: NA
size: once
V: TRBV19

CDR3: CASSSRDFLNTGELFF
DNA: TGTGCCAGCAGCTCGCGGGACTTTCTGAACACCGGGGAGCTGTTTTTT
J: TRBJ2-2
D: NA
size: NA
V: TRBV7-2

CDR3: CASSLEGRKETQYF
DNA: TGCGCCAGCAGCTTGGAGGGCAGAAAAGAGACCCAGTACTTC
J: TRBJ2-5
D: NA
size: NA
V: TRBV5-1

CDR3: CASSLLGDTQYF
DNA: TGTGCCAGCAGCTTACTCGGCGATACGCAGTATTTT
J: TRBJ2-3
D: NA
size: NA
V: TRBV7-3

CDR3: CASSQEGGDVGYTF
DNA: TGCGCCAGCAGCCAAGAGGGGGGCGATGTTGGCTACACCTTC
J: TRBJ1-2
D: NA
size: few
V: TRBV4-3

CDR3: CAWTRGLAGLLETQYF
DNA: TGTGCCTGGACCCGAGGACTAGCGGGGCTTCTAGAGACCCAGTACTTC
J: TRBJ2-5
D: TRBD2
size: NA
V: TRBV30

CDR3: CASSQELQDSYEQYF
DNA: TGCGCCAGCAGCCAAGAACTCCAGGACAGCTACGAGCAGTACTTC
J: TRBJ2-7
D: NA
size: NA
V: TRBV4-3

CDR3: CASSLLTGLSGNTIYF
DNA: TGTGCCAGCAGCTTGTTGACAGGCCTCTCTGGAAACACCATATATTTT
J: TRBJ1-3
D: NA
size: NA
V: TRBV7-9

CDR3: CASNRDWNQPQHF
DNA: TGTGCCAGCAACAGGGATTGGAATCAGCCCCAGCATTTT
J: TRBJ1-5
D: NA
size: NA
V: TRBV19

CDR3: CASSEAASGLGELFF
DNA: TGTGCCAGCAGTGAGGCGGCTAGCGGTCTGGGGGAGCTGTTTTTT
J: TRBJ2-2
D: TRBD2
size: NA
V: TRBV2

CDR3: CASSQDWSAGGRNNEQFF
DNA: TGCGCCAGCAGCCAAGATTGGTCAGCGGGGGGGCGAAACAATGAGCAGTTCTTC
J: TRBJ2-1
D: TRBD2
size: NA
V: TRBV4-3

CDR3: CASSLVRQGRAGANVLTF
DNA: TGTGCCAGCAGCTTAGTGAGACAGGGAAGGGCTGGGGCCAACGTCCTGACTTTC
J: TRBJ2-6
D: TRBD1
size: few
V: TRBV11-2

CDR3: CASKASGGMNTEAFF
DNA: TGTGCCAGCAAGGCCTCAGGGGGCATGAACACTGAAGCTTTCTTT
J: TRBJ1-1
D: TRBD1
size: once
V: TRBV7-9

CDR3: CATSRSGTVSYTF
DNA: TGTGCCACCAGCAGGTCCGGGACAGTAAGCTACACCTTC
J: TRBJ1-2
D: TRBD1
size: NA
V: TRBV15

CDR3: CASSFSLNEKLFF
DNA: TGTGCCAGCAGCTTTTCCCTTAATGAAAAACTGTTTTTT
J: TRBJ1-4
D: NA
size: NA
V: TRBV7-2

CDR3: CASSSYRSPLHF
DNA: TGTGCCAGCAGCTCTTACCGGTCACCCCTCCACTTT
J: TRBJ1-6
D: NA
size: NA
V: TRBV11-2

CDR3: CASRTGGTDDEKLFF
DNA: TGCGCCAGCAGGACAGGGGGCACGGATGATGAAAAACTGTTTTTT
J: TRBJ1-4
D: TRBD1
size: NA
V: TRBV5-1

CDR3: CASSWNPGGRDTQYF
DNA: TGTGCCAGCAGCTGGAACCCCGGGGGCCGGGATACGCAGTATTTT
J: TRBJ2-3
D: NA
size: NA
V: TRBV7-2